There are many counts of the clone carrying this T cell receptor (beta chain). Its antigen is unknown. Additional DNA sequences in this sample encode the identical CDR3. TCRdb reanalyzed the PCR reads via MiXCR. The sample includes around 89,000 clones, 14% to 15% of them seen just once. No patient had received any treatment before thyroid surgery. This CDR3 spans 15 amino acids. The germline V gene has CDR1 WNHNN and CDR2 SYGVQD (reference sequence). V lost 0 bases, J lost 3 bases, and 9 bases lay in between. This record comes from a study of metastatic and nonmetastatic thyroid tumors. Regarding the study as a whole: In blood and tumor, TCR beta diversity was reportedly significantly higher in malignant thyroid tumors than in benign nodules.

Specimen: blood. The sequence derives from a female donor with papillary thyroid cancer or a benign thyroid nodule (not recorded which). Some clones in this sample may be carry-over from other donors' samples. The rearrangement links TRBV10-1 to TRBJ2-1; D tentatively reads TRBD1 or TRBD2 (5 bases each). The CDR3 DNA is TGCGCCAGCAGTGAGTCGAGGGGTCTCTACAATGAGCAGTTCTTC. Residues: CASSESRGLYNEQFF.